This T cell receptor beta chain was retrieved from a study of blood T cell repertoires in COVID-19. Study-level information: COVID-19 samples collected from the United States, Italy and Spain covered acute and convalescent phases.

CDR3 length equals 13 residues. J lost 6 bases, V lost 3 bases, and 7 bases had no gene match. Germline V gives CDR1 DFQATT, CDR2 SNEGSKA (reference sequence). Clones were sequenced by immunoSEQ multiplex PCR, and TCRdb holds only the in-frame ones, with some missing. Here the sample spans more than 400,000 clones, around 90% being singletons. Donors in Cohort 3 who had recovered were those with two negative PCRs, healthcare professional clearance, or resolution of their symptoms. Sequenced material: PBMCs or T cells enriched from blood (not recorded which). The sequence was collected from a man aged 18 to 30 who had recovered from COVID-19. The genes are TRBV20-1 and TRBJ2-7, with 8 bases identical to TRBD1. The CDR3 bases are TGCAGTGCTAGTTTCAGGGGGCTGAGCGAGCAGTACTTC. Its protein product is CSASFRGLSEQYF.